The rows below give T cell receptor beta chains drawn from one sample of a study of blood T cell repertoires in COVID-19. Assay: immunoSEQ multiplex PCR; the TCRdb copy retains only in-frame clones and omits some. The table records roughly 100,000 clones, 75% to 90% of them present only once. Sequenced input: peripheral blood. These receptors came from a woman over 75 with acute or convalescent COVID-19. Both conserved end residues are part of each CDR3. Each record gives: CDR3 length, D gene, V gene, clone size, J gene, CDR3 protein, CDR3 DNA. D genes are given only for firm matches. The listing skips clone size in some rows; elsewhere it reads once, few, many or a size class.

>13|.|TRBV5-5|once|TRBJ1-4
CASSLVGEGKLFF
TGTGCCAGCAGCTTGGTTGGGGAGGGAAAACTGTTTTTT
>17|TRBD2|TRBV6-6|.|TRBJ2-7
CASSQGLAGGTSYEQYF
TGTGCCAGCAGTCAGGGACTAGCGGGGGGGACCTCCTACGAGCAGTACTTC
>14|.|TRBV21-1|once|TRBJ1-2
CASSKLRQVYGYTF
TGTGCCAGCAGCAAATTACGGCAGGTTTATGGCTACACCTTC
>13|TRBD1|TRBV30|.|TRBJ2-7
CAWDGTGRHEQYF
TGTGCCTGGGATGGGACAGGTCGCCACGAGCAGTACTTC
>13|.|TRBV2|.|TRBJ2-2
CASSDTNRRELFF
TGTGCCAGCTCGGACACCAACCGCCGGGAGCTGTTTTTT
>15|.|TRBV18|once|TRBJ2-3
CASSLTGTGTDTQYF
TGTGCCAGCTCACTAACAGGGACGGGCACAGATACGCAGTATTTT
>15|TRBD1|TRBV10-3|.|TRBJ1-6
CAISVQGAPGSPLHF
TGTGCCATCAGTGTACAGGGGGCGCCGGGATCACCCCTCCACTTT
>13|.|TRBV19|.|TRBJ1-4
CASSFRTREKLFF
TGTGCCAGTAGTTTTCGGACTCGTGAAAAACTGTTTTTT
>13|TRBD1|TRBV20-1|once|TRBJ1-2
CSASRDRDYGYTF
TGCAGTGCTAGTCGGGACAGGGATTATGGCTACACCTTC
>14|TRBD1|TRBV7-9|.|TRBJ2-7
CASSSQGAGYEQYF
TGTGCCAGCAGCTCGCAGGGGGCGGGATACGAGCAGTACTTC
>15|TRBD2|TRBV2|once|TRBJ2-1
CASTERRGTYNEQFF
TGTGCCAGCACCGAAAGGCGGGGGACCTACAATGAGCAGTTCTTC
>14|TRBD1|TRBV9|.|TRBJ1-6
CASSDRTGGSPLHF
TGTGCCAGCAGCGACCGGACAGGGGGATCACCCCTCCACTTT
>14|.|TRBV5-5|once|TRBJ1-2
CASSPQTGFYGYTF
TGTGCCAGCAGCCCCCAGACAGGTTTCTATGGCTACACCTTC
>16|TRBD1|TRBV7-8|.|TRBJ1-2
CASSLLSGGTNYGYTF
TGTGCCAGCAGCTTACTTTCAGGGGGAACTAACTATGGCTACACCTTC
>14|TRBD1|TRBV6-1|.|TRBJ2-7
CASSEWGQTNEQYF
TGTGCCAGCAGTGAATGGGGACAGACTAACGAGCAGTACTTC
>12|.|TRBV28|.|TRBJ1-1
CASSSVNTEAFF
TGTGCCAGCAGTTCGGTGAACACTGAAGCTTTCTTT
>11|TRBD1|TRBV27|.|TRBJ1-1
CASTHQGQAFF
TGTGCCAGCACCCATCAGGGACAGGCTTTCTTT
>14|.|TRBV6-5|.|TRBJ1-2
CASSYSPENYGYTF
TGTGCCAGCAGTTACTCGCCAGAAAACTATGGCTACACCTTC
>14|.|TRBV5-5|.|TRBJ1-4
CASGQDGTNEKLFF
TGTGCCAGCGGGCAGGATGGAACTAATGAAAAACTGTTTTTT
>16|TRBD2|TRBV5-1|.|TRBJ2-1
CASSLGGTSPYNEQFF
TGCGCCAGCAGCTTGGGCGGGACTAGCCCCTACAATGAGCAGTTCTTC
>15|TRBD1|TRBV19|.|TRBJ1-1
CASTPEDRTAQAAFF
TGTGCCAGTACCCCAGAGGACAGGACCGCTCAGGCGGCTTTCTTT
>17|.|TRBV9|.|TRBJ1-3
CASSVAAAGLSGNTIYF
TGTGCCAGCAGCGTAGCCGCTGCGGGGCTCTCTGGAAACACCATATATTTT
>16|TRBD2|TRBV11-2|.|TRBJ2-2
CASSLLAGGNTGELFF
TGTGCCAGCAGCCTACTAGCGGGGGGTAACACCGGGGAGCTGTTTTTT
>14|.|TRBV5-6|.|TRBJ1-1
CASTTFRTDTEAFF
TGTGCCAGCACCACCTTCAGGACAGACACTGAAGCTTTCTTT
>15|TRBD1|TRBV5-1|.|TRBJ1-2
CASSPYLTGAGGYTF
TGCGCCAGCAGCCCTTACCTGACAGGGGCTGGAGGCTACACCTTC
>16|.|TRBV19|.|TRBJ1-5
CASSITRVSGNQPQHF
TGTGCCAGTAGTATAACTCGGGTTTCGGGCAATCAGCCCCAGCATTTT
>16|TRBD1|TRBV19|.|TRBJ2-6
CASSPGQGYGANVLTF
TGTGCCAGTAGCCCGGGACAGGGATATGGGGCCAACGTCCTGACTTTC
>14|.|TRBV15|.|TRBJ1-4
CATSPLVRFGKLFF
TGTGCCACCAGCCCCCTGGTGAGGTTCGGAAAACTGTTTTTT
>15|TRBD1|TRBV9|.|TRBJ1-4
CASSAQGATNEKLFF
TGTGCCAGCAGCGCCCAGGGGGCGACTAATGAAAAACTGTTTTTT
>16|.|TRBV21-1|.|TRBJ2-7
CASGLGTGFEPNEQYF
TGTGCCAGCGGTCTCGGAACCGGGTTCGAGCCCAACGAGCAGTACTTC
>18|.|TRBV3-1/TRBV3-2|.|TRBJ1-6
CASSQVTGGASYNSPLHF
TGTGCCAGCAGCCAAGTAACAGGTGGAGCGAGCTATAATTCACCCCTCCACTTT
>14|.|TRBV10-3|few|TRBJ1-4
CAISQGKANEKLFF
TGTGCCATCAGCCAGGGAAAGGCTAATGAAAAACTGTTTTTT
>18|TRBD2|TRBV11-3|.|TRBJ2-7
CASSLGRSSGGPMREQYF
TGTGCCAGCAGCTTAGGGCGGAGTAGCGGGGGCCCGATGAGAGAGCAGTACTTC
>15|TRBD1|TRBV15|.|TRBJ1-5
CATSRRTGSNQPQHF
TGTGCCACCAGCAGGAGGACAGGCAGCAATCAGCCCCAGCATTTT
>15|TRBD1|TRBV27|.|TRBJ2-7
CASGPFRDRANEQYF
TGTGCCAGCGGGCCCTTCCGGGACAGGGCCAACGAGCAGTACTTC
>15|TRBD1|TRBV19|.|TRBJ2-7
CASSSGQGALYEQYF
TGTGCCAGTAGTTCCGGACAGGGAGCCCTGTACGAGCAGTACTTC
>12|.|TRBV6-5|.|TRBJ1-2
CASSPASYGYTF
TGTGCCAGCAGCCCCGCGAGCTATGGCTACACCTTC
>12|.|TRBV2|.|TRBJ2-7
CASRRQGYEQYF
TGTGCCAGCCGCCGGCAGGGCTACGAGCAGTACTTC
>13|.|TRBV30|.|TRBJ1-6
CAWAGGYNSPLHF
TGTGCCTGGGCAGGAGGTTATAATTCACCCCTCCACTTT
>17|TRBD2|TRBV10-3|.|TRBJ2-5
CATGTGTSGGPGETQYF
TGTGCCACCGGAACCGGGACTAGCGGGGGCCCCGGGGAGACCCAGTACTTC
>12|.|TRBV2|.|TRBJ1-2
CASSGQLYGYTF
TGTGCCAGCAGTGGACAGCTCTATGGCTACACCTTC
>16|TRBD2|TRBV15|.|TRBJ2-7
CATSRDLAGGIYEQYF
TGTGCCACCAGCAGAGATCTGGCGGGGGGGATCTACGAGCAGTACTTC
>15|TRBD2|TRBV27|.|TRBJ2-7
CASSSPSGGLYEQYF
TGTGCCAGCAGTTCCCCTAGCGGGGGGCTCTACGAGCAGTACTTC
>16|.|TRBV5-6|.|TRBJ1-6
CASSLIRGSYNSPLHF
TGTGCCAGCAGCTTGATAAGGGGATCCTATAATTCACCCCTCCACTTT
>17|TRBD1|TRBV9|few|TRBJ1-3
CASSDKPGQGSGNTIYF
TGTGCCAGCAGCGATAAACCGGGACAGGGGTCTGGAAACACCATATATTTT
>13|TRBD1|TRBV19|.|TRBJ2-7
CASSINRGDEQYF
TGTGCCAGTAGTATAAACAGGGGCGACGAGCAGTACTTC
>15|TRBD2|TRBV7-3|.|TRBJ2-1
CASSSHLAGVNEQFF
TGTGCCAGCAGCTCCCATCTAGCGGGGGTCAATGAGCAGTTCTTC
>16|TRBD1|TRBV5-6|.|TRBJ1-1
CASSFRQGTLNTEAFF
TGTGCCAGCAGCTTCCGACAGGGGACATTGAACACTGAAGCTTTCTTT
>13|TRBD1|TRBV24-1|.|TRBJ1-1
CATSAQGATEAFF
TGTGCCACCAGCGCACAGGGGGCCACTGAAGCTTTCTTT
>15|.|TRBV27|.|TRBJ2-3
CASSLSGPDTDTQYF
TGTGCCAGCAGTTTATCGGGCCCGGACACAGATACGCAGTATTTT
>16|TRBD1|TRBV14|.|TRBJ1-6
CASSKPRGRVNSPLHF
TGTGCCAGCAGCAAACCCAGGGGGCGCGTAAATTCACCCCTCCACTTT
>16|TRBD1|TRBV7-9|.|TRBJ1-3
CASSPLAGGRGNTIYF
TGTGCCAGCAGCCCGCTGGCAGGGGGCCGTGGAAACACCATATATTTT
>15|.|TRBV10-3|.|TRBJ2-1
CAIRWDSSSYNEQFF
TGTGCCATCAGATGGGACTCGAGCTCCTACAATGAGCAGTTCTTC
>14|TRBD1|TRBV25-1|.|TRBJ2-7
CASSAGQGHYEQYF
TGTGCCAGCAGTGCCGGACAGGGTCACTACGAGCAGTACTTC
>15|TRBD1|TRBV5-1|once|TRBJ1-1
CASSPWDRKNTEAFF
TGCGCCAGCAGCCCTTGGGACAGGAAGAACACTGAAGCTTTCTTT
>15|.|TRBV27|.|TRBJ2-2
CASSLGSGAPGELFF
TGTGCCAGCAGTTTGGGGTCAGGGGCCCCCGGGGAGCTGTTTTTT
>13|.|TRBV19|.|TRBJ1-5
CASKRQGGQPQHF
TGTGCCAGTAAAAGGCAGGGTGGCCAGCCCCAGCATTTT
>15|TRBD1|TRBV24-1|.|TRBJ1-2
CATSDFNRGRDGYTF
TGTGCCACCAGTGATTTTAACAGGGGGCGAGATGGCTACACCTTC
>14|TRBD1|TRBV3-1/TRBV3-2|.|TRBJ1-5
CASSPQGGNQPQHF
TGTGCCAGCAGCCCCCAGGGGGGCAATCAGCCCCAGCATTTT
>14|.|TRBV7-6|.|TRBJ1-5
CASSLGEFNQPQHF
TGTGCCAGCAGCTTAGGAGAGTTCAATCAGCCCCAGCATTTT